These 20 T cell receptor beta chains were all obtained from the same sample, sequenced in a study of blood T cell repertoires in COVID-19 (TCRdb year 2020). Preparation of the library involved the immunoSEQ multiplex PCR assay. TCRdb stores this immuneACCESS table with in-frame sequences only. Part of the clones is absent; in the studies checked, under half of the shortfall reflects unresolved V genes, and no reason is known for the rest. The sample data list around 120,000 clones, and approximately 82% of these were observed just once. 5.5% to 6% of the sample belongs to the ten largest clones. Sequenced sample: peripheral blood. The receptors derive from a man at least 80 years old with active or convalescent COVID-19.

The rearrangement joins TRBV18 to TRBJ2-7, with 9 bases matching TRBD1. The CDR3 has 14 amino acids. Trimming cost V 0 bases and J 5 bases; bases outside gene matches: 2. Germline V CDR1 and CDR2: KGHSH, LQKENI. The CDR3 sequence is CASSPPGQGHEQYF. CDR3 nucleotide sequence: TGTGCCAGCTCACCACCGGGACAGGGACACGAGCAGTACTTC.

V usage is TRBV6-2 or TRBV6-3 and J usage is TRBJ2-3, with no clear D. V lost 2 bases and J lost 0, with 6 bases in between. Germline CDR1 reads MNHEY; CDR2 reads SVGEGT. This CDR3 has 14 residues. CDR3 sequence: CASSYRTSTDTQYF. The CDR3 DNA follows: TGTGCCAGCAGTTACCGTACTAGCACAGATACGCAGTATTTT.

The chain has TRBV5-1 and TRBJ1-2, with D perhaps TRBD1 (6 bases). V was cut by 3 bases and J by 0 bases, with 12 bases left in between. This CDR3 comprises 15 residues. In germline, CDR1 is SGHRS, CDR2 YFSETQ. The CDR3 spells CASSSPGTTNYGYTF. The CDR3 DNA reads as TGCGCCAGCAGCTCTCCCGGGACAACTAACTATGGCTACACCTTC.

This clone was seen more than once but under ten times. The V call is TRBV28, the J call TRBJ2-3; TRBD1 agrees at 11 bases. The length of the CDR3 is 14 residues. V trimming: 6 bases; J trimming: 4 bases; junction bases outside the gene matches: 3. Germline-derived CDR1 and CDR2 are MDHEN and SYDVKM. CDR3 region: CASRPGQGADTQYF. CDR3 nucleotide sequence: TGTGCCAGCAGACCGGGACAGGGGGCAGATACGCAGTATTTT. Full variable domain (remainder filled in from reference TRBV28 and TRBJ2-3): DVKVTQSSRYLVKRTGEKVFLECVQDMDHENMFWYRQDPGLGLRLIYFSYDVKMKEKGDIPEGYSVSREKKERFSLILESASTNQTSMYLCASRPGQGADTQYFGPGTRLTVL.

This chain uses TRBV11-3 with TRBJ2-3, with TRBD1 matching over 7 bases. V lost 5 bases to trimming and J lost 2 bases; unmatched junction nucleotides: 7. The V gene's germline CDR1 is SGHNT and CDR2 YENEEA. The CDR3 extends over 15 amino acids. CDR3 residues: CASSRGQHFTDTQYF. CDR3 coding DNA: TGTGCCAGCAGCCGGGGACAGCACTTCACAGATACGCAGTATTTT.

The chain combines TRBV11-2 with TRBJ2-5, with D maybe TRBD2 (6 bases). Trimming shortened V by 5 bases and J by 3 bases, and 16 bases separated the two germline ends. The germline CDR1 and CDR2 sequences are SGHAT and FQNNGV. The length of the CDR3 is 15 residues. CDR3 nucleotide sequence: TGTGCCAGCAGCCCAGGGACTGCCGGCGAAGAGACCCAGTACTTC. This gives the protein CASSPGTAGEETQYF.

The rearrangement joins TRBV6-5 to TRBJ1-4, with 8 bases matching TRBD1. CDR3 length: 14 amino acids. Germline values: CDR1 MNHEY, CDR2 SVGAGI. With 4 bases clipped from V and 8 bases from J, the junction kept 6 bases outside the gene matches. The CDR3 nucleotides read TGTGCCAGCAGTTTGACAGGGGAGCGAGAAAAACTGTTTTTT. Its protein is CASSLTGEREKLFF.

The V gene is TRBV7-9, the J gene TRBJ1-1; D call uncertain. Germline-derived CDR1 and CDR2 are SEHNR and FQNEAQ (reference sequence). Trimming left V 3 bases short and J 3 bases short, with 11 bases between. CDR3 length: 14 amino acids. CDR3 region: CASSLVQRYTEAFF. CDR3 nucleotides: TGTGCCAGCAGCTTGGTGCAGAGGTACACTGAAGCTTTCTTT. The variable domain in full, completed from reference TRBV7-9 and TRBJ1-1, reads DTGVSQNPRHKITKRGQNVTFRCDPISEHNRLYWYRQTLGQGPEFLTYFQNEAQLEKSRLLSDRFSAERPKGSFSTLEIQRTEQGDSAMYLCASSLVQRYTEAFFGQGTRLTVV.

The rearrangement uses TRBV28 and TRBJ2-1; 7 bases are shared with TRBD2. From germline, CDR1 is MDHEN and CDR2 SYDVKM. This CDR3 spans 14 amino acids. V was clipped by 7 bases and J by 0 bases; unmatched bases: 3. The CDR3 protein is CASKSGGSYNEQFF. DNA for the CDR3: TGTGCCAGCAAATCGGGGGGCTCCTACAATGAGCAGTTCTTC.

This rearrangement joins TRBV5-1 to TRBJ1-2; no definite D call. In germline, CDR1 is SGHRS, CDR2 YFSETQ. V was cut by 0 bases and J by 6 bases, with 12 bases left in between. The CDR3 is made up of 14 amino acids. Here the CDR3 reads CASSLGGYRDGYTF. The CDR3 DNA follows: TGCGCCAGCAGCTTGGGTGGTTACAGAGATGGCTACACCTTC. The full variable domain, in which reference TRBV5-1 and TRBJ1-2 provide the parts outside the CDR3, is KAGVTQTPRYLIKTRGQQVTLSCSPISGHRSVSWYQQTPGQGLQFLFEYFSETQRNKGNFPGRFSGRQFSNSRSEMNVSTLELGDSALYLCASSLGGYRDGYTFGSGTRLTVV.

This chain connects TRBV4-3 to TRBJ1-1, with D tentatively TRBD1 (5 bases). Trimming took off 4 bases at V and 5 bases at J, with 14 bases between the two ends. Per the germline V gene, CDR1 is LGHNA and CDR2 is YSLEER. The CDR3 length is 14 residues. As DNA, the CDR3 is TGCGCCAGCAGCCGAACGACGGGGGGGACTGAAGCTTTCTTT. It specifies CASSRTTGGTEAFF.

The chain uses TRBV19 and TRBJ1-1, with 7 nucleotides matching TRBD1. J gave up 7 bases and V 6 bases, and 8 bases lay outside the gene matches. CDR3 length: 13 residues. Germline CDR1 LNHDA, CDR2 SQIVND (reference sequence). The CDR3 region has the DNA TGTGCCAGTAGCACCCGGGACAGCCATGAAGCTTTCTTT. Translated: CASSTRDSHEAFF.

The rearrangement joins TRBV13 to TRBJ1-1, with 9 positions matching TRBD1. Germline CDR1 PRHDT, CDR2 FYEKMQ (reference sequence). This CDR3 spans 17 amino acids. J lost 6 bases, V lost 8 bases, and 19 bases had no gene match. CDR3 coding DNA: TGTGCCAGCCGAAAATTTATCGACCGACAGGGGGGCGCTGAAGCTTTCTTT. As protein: CASRKFIDRQGGAEAFF.

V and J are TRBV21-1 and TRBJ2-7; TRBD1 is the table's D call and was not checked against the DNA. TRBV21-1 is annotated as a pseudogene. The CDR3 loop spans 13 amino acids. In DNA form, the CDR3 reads TGTGCCAGCCTCCAGGGGAGACCCTACGAGCAGTACTTC. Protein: CASLQGRPYEQYF.

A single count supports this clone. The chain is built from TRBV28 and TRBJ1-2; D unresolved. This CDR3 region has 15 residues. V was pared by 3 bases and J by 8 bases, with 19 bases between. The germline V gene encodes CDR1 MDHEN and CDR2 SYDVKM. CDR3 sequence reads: CASSFLGEGGAGYTF. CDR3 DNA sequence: TGTGCCAGCAGTTTTCTCGGGGAGGGAGGAGCGGGCTACACCTTC.

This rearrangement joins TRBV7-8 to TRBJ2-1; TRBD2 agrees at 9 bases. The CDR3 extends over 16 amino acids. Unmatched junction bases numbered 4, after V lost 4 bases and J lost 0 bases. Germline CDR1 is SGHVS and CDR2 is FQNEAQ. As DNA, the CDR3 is TGTGCCAGCAGCTCATCAGCGGGGGGCTCCTACAATGAGCAGTTCTTC. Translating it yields CASSSSAGGSYNEQFF.

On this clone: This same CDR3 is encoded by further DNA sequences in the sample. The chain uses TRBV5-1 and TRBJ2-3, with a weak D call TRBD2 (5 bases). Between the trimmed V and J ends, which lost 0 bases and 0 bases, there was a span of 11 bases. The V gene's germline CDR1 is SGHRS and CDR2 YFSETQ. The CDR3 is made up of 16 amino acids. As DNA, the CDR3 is TGCGCCAGCAGCTTGGGGGAACGGACTAGCACAGATACGCAGTATTTT. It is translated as CASSLGERTSTDTQYF.

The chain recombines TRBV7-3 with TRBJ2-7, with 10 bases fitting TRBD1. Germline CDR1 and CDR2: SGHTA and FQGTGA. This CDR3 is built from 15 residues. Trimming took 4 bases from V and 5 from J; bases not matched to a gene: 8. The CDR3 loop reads CASSSGQGGFNEQYF. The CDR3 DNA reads TGTGCCAGCAGCTCCGGACAGGGGGGATTTAACGAGCAGTACTTC. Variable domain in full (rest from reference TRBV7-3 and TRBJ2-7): GAGVSQTPSNKVTEKGKYVELRCDPISGHTALYWYRQSLGQGPEFLIYFQGTGAADDSGLPNDRFFAVRPEGSVSTLKIQRTERGDSAVYLCASSSGQGGFNEQYFGPGTRLTVT.

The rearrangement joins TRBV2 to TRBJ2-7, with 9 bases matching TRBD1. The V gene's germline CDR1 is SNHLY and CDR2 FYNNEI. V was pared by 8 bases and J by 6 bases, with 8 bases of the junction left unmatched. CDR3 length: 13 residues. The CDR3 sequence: CASERDRVSEQYF. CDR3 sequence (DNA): TGTGCCAGCGAAAGGGACAGGGTATCCGAGCAGTACTTC. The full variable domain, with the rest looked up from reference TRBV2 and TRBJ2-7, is EPEVTQTPSHQVTQMGQEVILRCVPISNHLYFYWYRQILGQKVEFLVSFYNNEISEKSEIFDDQFSVERPDGSNFTLKIRSTKLEDSAMYFCASERDRVSEQYFGPGTRLTVT.

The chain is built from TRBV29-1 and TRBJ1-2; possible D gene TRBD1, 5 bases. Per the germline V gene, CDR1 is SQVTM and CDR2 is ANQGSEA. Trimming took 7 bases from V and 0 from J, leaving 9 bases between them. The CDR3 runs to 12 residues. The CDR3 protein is CSAGGANYGYTF. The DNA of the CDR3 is TGCAGCGCCGGGGGAGCTAACTATGGCTACACCTTC.